This T cell receptor (beta chain) was recorded in a study of persistence of HIV-infected CD4 T cells. For the study at large: Donors had been on suppressive ART for a median of about 8 years. Study conclusions and caveats: Antigen-responding cells were enriched for degenerate expanded CDR3beta sequences.

V was pared by 5 bases and J by 3 bases, with 3 bases of the junction left unmatched. Germline V gene lookup returns CDR1 SEHNR and CDR2 FQNEAQ (reference sequence). The CDR3 sequence is 13 residues long. This clone showed up just a few times. Its antigen is not known. An overlapping HIV-1 Gag peptide pool stimulated these cells at 0.95 to 1 ug/peptide/mL. Sorting of responding CD4+ T cells relied on upregulated CD40 ligand together with CD69. Donors had CD4+ T cell counts above 400 cells/uL and were CMV-seropositive. The immunoSEQ assay was version 4, run in survey mode. The assay was immunoSEQ multiplex PCR, and TCRdb's table has in-frame clones only and misses some. This sample has around 26,000 clones; over 65% occur once, and the top ten carry approximately 1.7%.

The V gene is TRBV7-9, the J gene TRBJ1-2; the match to TRBD1 covers 7 bases. The receptor's source is an adult man with HIV who was CMV-seropositive. The material sequenced was CD4+ T cells sorted from PBMCs after approximately 19-hour stimulation, taken from a patient who received antiretroviral therapy. The CDR3 is CASSAGQDYGYTF. CDR3 bases: TGTGCCAGCAGCGCTGGACAGGACTATGGCTACACCTTC.